The 17 T cell receptor beta chains presented below share a single source sample, sequenced in a study of blood T cell repertoires in COVID-19. The repertoire was sequenced with immunoSEQ multiplex PCR; TCRdb's copy has only in-frame clones and lacks some. The sample yields around 190,000 clones, about 80% seen once. Sequenced: peripheral blood. These receptors originate from a man aged 70 or older with active or convalescent COVID-19.

This chain connects TRBV7-6 to TRBJ2-1; a weak D match, TRBD1 (6 bases). Trimming stripped 4 bases from V and 0 bases from J, with 10 bases between. This CDR3 has 15 residues. Germline V lookup: CDR1 SGHVS, CDR2 FNYEAQ. The CDR3 coding sequence is TGTGCCAGCAGCTCCGGGACACACTCCTACAATGAGCAGTTCTTC. As protein: CASSSGTHSYNEQFF.

This chain links TRBV7-2 with TRBJ1-4; the match to TRBD1 covers 7 bases. Per the germline V gene, CDR1 is SGHTA and CDR2 is FQGNSA. There are 14 residues in the CDR3. V lost 5 bases to trimming and J lost 5 bases; unmatched junction nucleotides: 5. The CDR3 loop is CASSTQTGNEKLFF. DNA for the CDR3: TGTGCCAGCAGCACCCAGACAGGGAATGAAAAACTGTTTTTT.

This clone was seen only once. V usage is TRBV9 and J usage is TRBJ1-4; weak D call: TRBD1 (5 bases). The V gene's germline CDR1 is SGDLS and CDR2 YYNGEE. The CDR3 loop spans 14 amino acids. Trimming pared 2 bases from V and 7 bases from J, leaving 12 bases between. The chain's CDR3 is CASSVSGTLEKLFF. CDR3 in DNA: TGTGCCAGCAGCGTGAGCGGGACGCTTGAAAAACTGTTTTTT.

This chain connects TRBV3-1 (or the pseudogene TRBV3-2) to TRBJ1-5; D uncertain. The germline V and J ends were trimmed by 1 base and 7 bases, with 14 bases remaining between them. CDR1 LGHDT and CDR2 YNNKEL come from the germline V gene (reference sequence). The CDR3 has 15 residues. CDR3 DNA: TGTGCCAGCAGCCAAGGGAGGGTCTCATACCAGCCCCAGCATTTT. It encodes CASSQGRVSYQPQHF.

This chain connects TRBV4-1 to TRBJ2-6, with 12 bases that match TRBD1. The length of the CDR3 is 18 residues. The junction had 2 bases not matched to a gene; V was cut back by 0 bases and J by 2 bases. Per germline, CDR1 MGHRA and CDR2 YSYEKL. The CDR3 DNA sequence: TGCGCCAGCAGCCAAGAGGGACAGGGGGCTCCTGGGGCCAACGTCCTGACTTTC. Protein sequence: CASSQEGQGAPGANVLTF.

The chain couples TRBV9 to TRBJ2-5; 8 bases are shared with TRBD1. Germline CDR1 reads SGDLS; CDR2 reads YYNGEE. The CDR3 spans 16 residues. The V and J ends lost 3 bases and 4 bases, in that order; junction bases with no gene match: 11. CDR3 loop: CASSEQTGAVGETQYF. The DNA of the CDR3 is TGTGCCAGCAGCGAACAGACAGGGGCCGTCGGAGAGACCCAGTACTTC.

Only one count was recorded for this clone. This chain joins TRBV5-3 and TRBJ2-4; D gene uncertain. TRBV5-3 counts as an open reading frame of uncertain function. Trimming removed 5 bases at V and 7 bases at J, with 22 bases between. The CDR3 loop spans 16 amino acids. CDR3 loop: CARRFSRSLWYNIQYF. The CDR3 DNA sequence: TGTGCCAGAAGGTTTTCTCGCTCACTTTGGTACAACATTCAGTACTTC.

The chain couples TRBV7-6 to TRBJ1-3; 7 nucleotides agree with TRBD1. J gave up 0 bases and V 5 bases, and 4 bases lay outside the gene matches. This CDR3 contains 15 residues. The germline V gene has CDR1 SGHVS and CDR2 FNYEAQ. CDR3 DNA: TGTGCCAGCAGCCCCAACAGGGGCTCTGGAAACACCATATATTTT. Protein sequence: CASSPNRGSGNTIYF.

The V gene is TRBV7-2, the J gene TRBJ1-2, with 7 bases lining up with TRBD1. CDR1 SGHTA and CDR2 FQGNSA come from the germline V gene. The CDR3 contains 14 residues. Trimming removed 4 bases from V and 8 bases from J; junction bases left unmatched: 10. DNA for the CDR3: TGTGCCAGCAGCTCACCGACAGGGACTTGGGGCTACACCTTC. Translating it yields CASSSPTGTWGYTF.

The V gene is TRBV19, the J gene TRBJ1-2; possible D gene TRBD1, 5 bases. The CDR3 is 12 residues long. Looked up from germline, CDR1 is LNHDA and CDR2 is SQIVND (reference sequence). Trimming took 8 bases from V and 2 from J, leaving 9 bases between them. The CDR3 region is CASLQVNYGYTF. In DNA form, the CDR3 reads TGTGCCAGTCTACAGGTGAACTATGGCTACACCTTC.

The rearrangement uses TRBV5-1 and TRBJ1-2; 9 bases are shared with TRBD1. The CDR3 is 15 amino acids. Germline V CDR1 and CDR2: SGHRS, YFSETQ. J lost 2 bases, V lost 5 bases, and 7 bases had no gene match. Here the CDR3 reads CASRLQTGGNYGYTF. Here the CDR3 DNA reads TGCGCCAGCAGGTTACAGACAGGGGGGAACTATGGCTACACCTTC.

This clone occurred once. This chain links TRBV7-9 with TRBJ1-1; 7 bases line up with TRBD1. Trimming at V came to 5 bases and at J to 4 bases, leaving 7 bases not matched to a gene. Per germline, CDR1 SEHNR and CDR2 FQNEAQ (reference sequence). CDR3 length: 14 amino acids. The CDR3 reads CASSAWTGGTEAFF. The CDR3, as DNA: TGTGCCAGCAGCGCTTGGACAGGAGGCACTGAAGCTTTCTTT.

V gene TRBV27 combines with J gene TRBJ2-7, with TRBD2 matching 7 bases. Unmatched junction bases numbered 6, after V lost 3 bases and J lost 4 bases. Per the germline V gene, CDR1 is MNHEY and CDR2 is SMNVEV (reference sequence). The CDR3 sequence is 14 residues long. CDR3 bases: TGTGCCAGCAGTTTGTGGGCGGGAGCTTACGAGCAGTACTTC. This sequence encodes CASSLWAGAYEQYF.

This clone was found a few times. V gene TRBV3-1 (or the pseudogene TRBV3-2) combines with J gene TRBJ1-1; D not certain. The CDR3 has 13 residues. The ends were cut back, 2 bases at V and 4 bases at J, with 8 bases in the middle. Germline CDR1 LGHDT, CDR2 YNNKEL (reference sequence). CDR3 amino acids: CASSQIQFTEAFF. The CDR3 DNA sequence: TGTGCCAGCAGCCAAATTCAGTTCACTGAAGCTTTCTTT.

This chain joins TRBV5-4 and TRBJ1-2, with a tentative D call TRBD1 (6 bases). The CDR3 sequence is 13 residues long. Germline lookup yields CDR1 SGHNT and CDR2 YYREEE (reference sequence). With 5 bases removed from V and 6 bases from J, the gap between germline ends came to 14 bases. CDR3 DNA sequence: TGTGCCAGCAGTTCCGGGACAAAGAATGGCTACACCTTC. Translating it yields CASSSGTKNGYTF.

This rearrangement joins TRBV11-2 to TRBJ1-5, with 7 bases matching TRBD1. The V and J ends lost 3 bases and 4 bases, in that order; junction bases with no gene match: 3. The CDR3 has 14 residues. CDR1 and CDR2 (germline): SGHAT, FQNNGV. The CDR3 protein is CASSFGTANQPQHF. As DNA, the CDR3 is TGTGCCAGCAGCTTCGGGACAGCTAATCAGCCCCAGCATTTT. Full variable domain (remainder filled in from reference TRBV11-2 and TRBJ1-5): EAGVAQSPRYKIIEKRQSVAFWCNPISGHATLYWYQQILGQGPKLLIQFQNNGVVDDSQLPKDRFSAERLKGVDSTLKIQPAKLEDSAVYLCASSFGTANQPQHFGDGTRLSIL.

This clone was seen more than once but under ten times. The V and J genes are TRBV19 and TRBJ1-1; TRBD1 agrees at 9 bases. The CDR3 runs 17 residues. The J segment lost 3 bases and the V segment lost 6 bases, leaving 14 bases of the junction unmatched. CDR1 is LNHDA and CDR2 is SQIVND in the germline V gene (reference sequence). CDR3 residues: CASRKTGGLLGDTEAFF. As DNA, the CDR3 is TGTGCCAGTAGGAAGACAGGGGGTTTACTCGGGGACACTGAAGCTTTCTTT.